This T cell receptor (beta chain) appears in the sequencing data of a study of T cell repertoires in cytomegalovirus infection. Across the study: An indication of both CMV infection and matching HLA type came from public TCR beta signatures. Study results and caveats: Totalled public TCR beta family frequency picked out people who carried CMV plus the relevant HLA. The ex vivo response was dominated by HLA-C-restricted CMV-specific TCR beta clonotypes.

The V and J ends lost 5 bases and 2 bases respectively, with 9 bases between them. This CDR3 has 13 residues. Germline-derived CDR1 and CDR2 are SNHLY and FYNNEI. This clonotype was observed a handful of times. Its specificity is unknown. Using its own MiXCR run on the reads, TCRdb lists one record per CDR3 protein. The data hold some 350,000 distinct CDR3 sequences, with less than 20% observed a single time. This receptor was taken from a human donor in good health (CMV status not recorded). Some clones in this sample may be carry-over from other donors' samples. The rearrangement joins TRBV2 to TRBJ2-5, with D uncertain. The specimen sequenced was PBMCs. The CDR3 nucleotides are TGTGCCAGCAGTTTATTAATTCAAGAGACCCAGTACTTC. Residues: CASSLLIQETQYF.